This T cell receptor beta chain stems from a study of shared T cell receptors in the human thymus. The CDR3 loop spans 17 amino acids. Germline CDR1 SGHRS, CDR2 YFSETQ. V was pared by 0 bases and J by 0 bases, with 13 bases between. Assay: immunoSEQ multiplex PCR; the TCRdb copy retains only in-frame clones and omits some. This table holds hundreds of thousands of clones, 85% to 90% found once. This same sample was also taken into another study, of human thymus T cells. This second study says: Corrective surgery for congenital heart defects was being performed on the healthy Finnish infants who were the donors. Resections from corrective heart surgery provided thymus tissue. Across thymic and blood repertoires, the usage of V and J genes appeared to be biased. Thymic repertoires from unrelated individuals overlapped highly, related research reported.

The sample taken for sequencing was thymocytes. V usage is TRBV5-1 and J usage is TRBJ2-1; perhaps TRBD2 as D (6 bases). The source of this sequence is a boy in the first two years of life with a congenital heart defect. This CDR3 is CASSLAAAGSSYNEQFF. The CDR3 nucleotides read TGCGCCAGCAGCTTGGCCGCGGCGGGGAGCTCCTACAATGAGCAGTTCTTC.